These T cell receptor beta chains were read from a single sample in a study of T cells in Graves' hyperthyroidism and ophthalmopathy. MiXCR, run by TCRdb on the multiplex PCR reads, gives a single entry per CDR3 protein. This sample has around 530,000 distinct CDR3 sequences, with 17% found just once. The sequenced sample was blood. The source of these receptors is a woman under 30 with Graves' ophthalmopathy. Both conserved end residues are part of each CDR3. The D gene is left open where the match is weak. Rows may omit the clone size; those that give it use once, few, many or a size class.

TRBV5-1	TRBJ1-2	NA	TRBD1	CASSANRDRGLRGYTF	TGCGCCAGCAGCGCAAACCGGGACAGGGGTCTACGGGGCTACACCTTC
TRBV19	TRBJ1-2	NA	NA	CASSTGTSNYGYTF	TGTGCCAGTAGTACAGGGACATCTAACTATGGCTACACCTTC
TRBV28	TRBJ2-7	many	NA	CASSLTLETYEQYF	TGTGCCAGCAGTTTAACCCTAGAAACCTACGAGCAGTACTTC
TRBV27	TRBJ2-3	few	NA	CASSLLAVGGTDTQYF	TGTGCCAGCAGTTTATTAGCGGTCGGTGGAACAGATACGCAGTATTTT
TRBV11-2	TRBJ1-5	few	NA	CASSDGISNQPQHF	TGTGCCAGCAGCGACGGGATTTCCAATCAGCCCCAGCATTTT
TRBV20-1	TRBJ2-1	few	NA	CSAPTEISSYNEQFF	TGCAGTGCCCCGACCGAGATCAGCTCCTACAATGAGCAGTTCTTC
TRBV7-2	TRBJ2-7	many	TRBD2	CASSLAAGAGYEQYF	TGTGCCAGCAGCTTAGCGGCGGGAGCGGGGTACGAGCAGTACTTC
TRBV4-1	TRBJ1-3	NA	NA	CASSQVGRTGNTIYF	TGCGCCAGCAGCCAAGTCGGACGGACTGGAAACACCATATATTTT
TRBV6-4	TRBJ2-3	few	TRBD1	CASSVGTGEADTQYF	TGTGCCAGCAGTGTCGGGACAGGGGAGGCAGATACGCAGTATTTT
TRBV7-9	TRBJ2-1	NA	NA	CASSPGGPGYNEQFF	TGTGCCAGCAGCCCCGGGGGGCCCGGCTACAATGAGCAGTTCTTC
TRBV4-1	TRBJ1-1	few	NA	CASSQVGENTEAFF	TGCGCCAGCAGCCAAGTCGGGGAGAACACTGAAGCTTTCTTT
TRBV20-1	TRBJ2-5	many	TRBD2	CSASGRVETQYF	TGCAGTGCTAGCGGGAGGGTCGAGACCCAGTACTTC
TRBV12-5	TRBJ2-3	many	TRBD2	CASGSLAGESDTQYF	TGTGCTAGTGGTTCCTTGGCGGGGGAGTCAGATACGCAGTATTTT
TRBV6-1	TRBJ1-1	many	NA	CASSLKLGAEAFF	TGTGCCAGCAGTCTTAAACTAGGAGCTGAAGCTTTCTTT
TRBV12-3/TRBV12-4	TRBJ2-1	few	TRBD2	CASSVGTSFGEQFF	TGTGCCAGCAGTGTGGGGACTAGTTTCGGCGAGCAGTTCTTC
TRBV9	TRBJ1-1	many	NA	CASSVTAAANTEAFF	TGTGCCAGCAGCGTAACGGCGGCTGCGAACACTGAAGCTTTCTTT
TRBV30	TRBJ2-3	few	TRBD1	CAWSVQGLGSTDTQYF	TGTGCCTGGAGTGTACAGGGGCTAGGGAGCACAGATACGCAGTATTTT
TRBV29-1	TRBJ2-1	NA	TRBD1	CSVDLRDRFFHEQFF	TGCAGCGTTGACCTCCGGGACAGGTTCTTCCATGAGCAGTTCTTC
TRBV27	TRBJ1-2	NA	NA	CASSSTAGSNYGYTF	TGTGCCAGCAGTTCGACCGCAGGGTCTAACTATGGCTACACCTTC
TRBV3-1	TRBJ1-1	few	NA	CASSQDYRYTEAFF	TGTGCCAGCAGCCAAGATTACAGGTACACTGAAGCTTTCTTT
TRBV6-4	TRBJ1-1	few	NA	CASSDGPGARRFF	TGTGCCAGCAGTGACGGCCCCGGGGCCCGACGGTTCTTT
TRBV6-1	TRBJ2-3	NA	TRBD1	CASSTFGTADTQYF	TGTGCCAGCAGTACCTTCGGGACAGCGGATACGCAGTATTTT